This passage covers 22 T cell receptor beta chains from one sample sequenced in a study of T cell changes during pregnancy in multiple sclerosis. The method was immunoSEQ multiplex PCR; TCRdb's version includes in-frame clones alone and lacks a portion of them. Among around 100,000 clones listed, about 92% were seen once. Sequencing used peripheral blood, obtained after pregnancy. The source is a female donor with multiple sclerosis, enrolled in a pregnancy study.

The chain recombines TRBV6-1 with TRBJ1-6; tentative D call: TRBD1 (6 bases). V gave up 10 bases and J gave up 7 bases, with 17 bases separating them. This CDR3 region has 14 residues. CDR1 is MNHNS, CDR2 SASEGT, per germline. The CDR3 DNA reads TGTGCCACCTACCCGGACAGTCCGAATTCACCCCTCCACTTT. Translation gives CATYPDSPNSPLHF.

The chain recombines TRBV5-8 with TRBJ1-2; D possibly corresponds to TRBD1 (6 bases). V lost 4 bases to trimming and J lost 11 bases, with 12 bases between them. Germline assignment: CDR1 SGHTS and CDR2 YDEGEE. CDR3 size: 11 residues. The CDR3 DNA is TGTGCCAGCAGCACGGACAGAGGTTACACCTTC. Translating gives CASSTDRGYTF. The variable domain in full, completed from reference TRBV5-8 and TRBJ1-2, reads EAGVTQSPTHLIKTRGQQATLRCSPISGHTSVYWYQQALGLGLQFLLWYDEGEERNRGNFPPRFSGRQFPNYSSELNVNALELEDSALYLCASSTDRGYTFGSGTRLTVV.

The rearrangement uses TRBV28 and TRBJ1-2, with D possibly matching TRBD1 (6 bases). V shed 2 bases and J shed 8 bases, with 18 bases lying between them. Germline CDR1 is MDHEN and CDR2 is SYDVKM. The CDR3 runs 15 residues. The CDR3 protein is CASSLTDMTRGGYTF. CDR3 bases: TGTGCCAGCAGTTTAACGGACATGACCAGGGGAGGCTACACCTTC.

The V call is TRBV28, the J call TRBJ1-5; no clear D. CDR1 and CDR2 (germline): MDHEN, SYDVKM. V was trimmed by 1 base and J by 7 bases, leaving 11 bases between them. The CDR3 is 14 residues long. CDR3 in amino acids: CASSLYTGPQPQHF. CDR3 nucleotides: TGTGCCAGCAGTTTATATACTGGGCCGCAGCCCCAGCATTTT.

V gene TRBV5-4 combines with J gene TRBJ1-2, with TRBD1 matching 11 bases. V was pared by 4 bases and J by 7 bases, with 15 bases of the junction left unmatched. This CDR3 has 17 residues. Germline lookup yields CDR1 SGHNT and CDR2 YYREEE (reference sequence). CDR3 residues: CASSRSTDRGRGSGYTF. The CDR3 nucleotides are TGTGCCAGCAGCCGATCCACGGACAGGGGGCGCGGAAGTGGCTACACCTTC.

The chain is built from TRBV4-3 and TRBJ1-2, with D uncertain. The V gene lost 2 bases and the J gene lost 2 bases, with 6 bases spanning the gap. The CDR3 has 13 residues. Germline V gene data show CDR1 as LGHNA and CDR2 as YSLEER. CDR3 in amino acids: CASSQRFNYGYTF. CDR3 DNA sequence: TGCGCCAGCAGCCAACGGTTCAACTATGGCTACACCTTC.

The rearrangement uses TRBV5-6 and TRBJ1-6; TRBD1 is a possible D gene (6 bases). Germline CDR1 and CDR2: SGHDT and YYEEEE. The length of the CDR3 is 16 residues. Trimming stripped 0 bases from V and 7 bases from J, with 14 bases between. CDR3 amino acids: CASSLEAGARNSPLHF. CDR3 DNA sequence: TGTGCCAGCAGCTTGGAAGCGGGGGCACGGAATTCACCCCTCCACTTT.

The gene calls are TRBV9 and TRBJ1-2; D not certain. The CDR3 is made up of 15 amino acids. Germline CDR1 SGDLS, CDR2 YYNGEE. V lost 3 bases and J 4 bases, leaving 16 bases between the germline ends. The CDR3 coding sequence is TGTGCCAGCAGCGCGGACTCGACGGGCCCCTATGGCTACACCTTC. The encoded protein is CASSADSTGPYGYTF.

The gene calls are TRBV5-6 and TRBJ1-1; no reliable D call. The V gene lost 2 bases and the J gene lost 3 bases, with 8 bases spanning the gap. Germline V gene data show CDR1 as SGHDT and CDR2 as YYEEEE. The CDR3 sequence is 13 residues long. The CDR3 nucleotides are TGTGCCAGCAGCTTTAGACGGGACACTGAAGCTTTCTTT. Translated: CASSFRRDTEAFF.

This clone has only a few counts. V usage is TRBV19 and J usage is TRBJ1-3; no clear D gene. V was cut by 3 bases and J by 1 base, with 7 bases left in between. Germline lookup yields CDR1 LNHDA and CDR2 SQIVND (reference sequence). This CDR3 region has 14 residues. As DNA, the CDR3 is TGTGCCAGTAGTATCCCAGATTCTGGAAACACCATATATTTT. This codes for CASSIPDSGNTIYF. Looking up the rest from reference TRBV19 and TRBJ1-3 gives the full variable domain: DGGITQSPKYLFRKEGQNVTLSCEQNLNHDAMYWYRQDPGQGLRLIYYSQIVNDFQKGDIAEGYSVSREKKESFPLTVTSAQKNPTAFYLCASSIPDSGNTIYFGEGSWLTVV.

V gene TRBV29-1 combines with J gene TRBJ1-1, with TRBD1 as a possible D gene (5 bases). CDR1 is SQVTM and CDR2 is ANQGSEA in the germline V gene. Trimming removed 3 bases from V and 3 bases from J, with 20 bases in between. This CDR3 has 16 residues. The chain's CDR3 is CSVEIGAGRRYTEAFF. In DNA, the CDR3 is TGCAGCGTTGAGATCGGGGCAGGGAGGAGGTACACTGAAGCTTTCTTT.

J is TRBJ2-1 and V is TRBV30, with TRBD2 identical over 12 bases. With V trimmed by 1 base and J by 3 bases, 1 base remained unmatched. Germline values: CDR1 GTSNPN, CDR2 SVGIG (reference sequence). The CDR3 is made up of 15 amino acids. This CDR3 reads CAWSAGLAGYNEQFF. The CDR3 nucleotides are TGTGCCTGGAGTGCGGGACTAGCGGGCTACAATGAGCAGTTCTTC.

The chain couples TRBV4-1 to TRBJ2-1, with D possibly matching TRBD2 (7 bases). Per germline, CDR1 MGHRA and CDR2 YSYEKL. This CDR3 comprises 13 residues. V lost 1 base and J 14 bases, leaving 15 bases between the germline ends. This chain's CDR3 is CASSQAGGGGEFF. The CDR3 DNA reads as TGCGCCAGCAGCCAAGCGGGAGGAGGGGGTGAGTTCTTC.

The chain joins TRBV18 to TRBJ2-3; D is unclear. The CDR3 is made up of 14 amino acids. The germline V and J ends were trimmed by 2 bases and 5 bases, with 11 bases remaining between them. Per germline, CDR1 KGHSH and CDR2 LQKENI. The CDR3 is CASSPDLGRDTQYF. Here the CDR3 DNA reads TGTGCCAGCTCACCAGACTTAGGAAGAGATACGCAGTATTTT.

This chain uses TRBV7-2 with TRBJ2-2; TRBD2 matches at 10 bases. Germline V CDR1 and CDR2: SGHTA, FQGNSA. With 5 bases clipped from V and 4 bases from J, the junction kept 7 bases outside the gene matches. The CDR3 totals 16 residues. CDR3 nucleotide sequence: TGTGCCAGCAGCATACCTAGCGGGGGTGGCACCGGGGAGCTGTTTTTT. This codes for CASSIPSGGGTGELFF. The full variable domain, its missing parts supplied by reference TRBV7-2 and TRBJ2-2, is GAGVSQSPSNKVTEKGKDVELRCDPISGHTALYWYRQSLGQGLEFLIYFQGNSAPDKSGLPSDRFSAERTGGSVSTLTIQRTQQEDSAVYLCASSIPSGGGTGELFFGEGSRLTVL.

The chain employs TRBV5-6 and TRBJ2-6; no reliable D call. CDR1 is SGHDT, CDR2 YYEEEE, per germline. This CDR3 region has 13 residues. V lost 1 base and J 3 bases, leaving 2 bases between the germline ends. The CDR3 sequence: CASSLLGANVLTF. The CDR3 DNA follows: TGTGCCAGCAGCTTGCTTGGGGCCAACGTCCTGACTTTC.

This chain links TRBV7-2 with TRBJ2-2, with a weak D call TRBD2 (7 bases). Trimming cost V 5 bases and J 3 bases, with 13 bases left between them. This CDR3 has 15 amino acids. Germline values: CDR1 SGHTA, CDR2 FQGNSA. This chain's CDR3 is CASSPGGLYTGELFF. The CDR3 coding sequence is TGTGCCAGCAGCCCCGGGGGGCTGTACACCGGGGAGCTGTTTTTT.

This sequence joins TRBV27 and TRBJ2-1; weak D call: TRBD1 (6 bases). The CDR3 loop spans 13 amino acids. V was cut by 2 bases and J by 8 bases, with 10 bases left in between. Per germline, CDR1 MNHEY and CDR2 SMNVEV (reference sequence). As DNA, the CDR3 is TGTGCCAGCAGTTTAGTCAGGGGCCATGAGCAGTTCTTC. The encoded protein is CASSLVRGHEQFF.

The chain is built from TRBV7-8 and TRBJ1-6, with D unresolved. Germline V gene lookup returns CDR1 SGHVS and CDR2 FQNEAQ. Trimming removed 1 base at V and 9 bases at J, with 16 bases between. The CDR3 length is 16 residues. Here the CDR3 DNA reads TGTGCCAGCAGCTTAGTATCTGAGGGTTTAGGTTCACCCCTCCACTTT. Translation: CASSLVSEGLGSPLHF.

This CDR3 is CASSTKMDGLQETQYF. CDR3 coding DNA: TGTGCCAGCAGCACAAAGATGGACGGACTACAAGAGACCCAGTACTTC. The rearrangement uses TRBV7-9 and TRBJ2-5; weak D call: TRBD2 (6 bases). The ends were cut back, 5 bases at V and 2 bases at J, with 18 bases in the middle. Germline loops: CDR1 SEHNR, CDR2 FQNEAQ (reference sequence). The length of the CDR3 is 16 residues.

This rearrangement joins TRBV19 to TRBJ1-4; D is undetermined. This CDR3 spans 13 amino acids. Germline V lookup: CDR1 LNHDA, CDR2 SQIVND (reference sequence). The V end was cut by 5 bases, the J end by 7 bases, with 11 bases between. The CDR3 sequence: CASSLGPVEKLFF. The CDR3 DNA follows: TGTGCCAGTAGTTTGGGCCCCGTTGAAAAACTGTTTTTT.

This clone was counted once. J is TRBJ2-2 and V is TRBV5-6; no definite D call. The germline V gene has CDR1 SGHDT and CDR2 YYEEEE. This CDR3 has 15 residues. Trimming stripped 5 bases from V and 5 bases from J, with 16 bases between. CDR3 sequence (DNA): TGTGCCAGCAGATCCCCCGGTCAGAGGACCGGGGAGCTGTTTTTT. This codes for CASRSPGQRTGELFF.